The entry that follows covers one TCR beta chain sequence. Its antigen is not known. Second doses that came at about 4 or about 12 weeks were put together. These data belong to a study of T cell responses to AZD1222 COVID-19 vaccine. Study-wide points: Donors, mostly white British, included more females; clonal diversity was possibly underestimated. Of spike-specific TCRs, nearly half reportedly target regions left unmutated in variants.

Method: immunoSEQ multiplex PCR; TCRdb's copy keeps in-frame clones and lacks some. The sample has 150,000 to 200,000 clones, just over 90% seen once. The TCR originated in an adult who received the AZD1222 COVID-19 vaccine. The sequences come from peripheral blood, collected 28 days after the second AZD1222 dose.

CDR3 DNA sequence: TGTGCCAGCTCACCCCTTTCTGGACTTTCCCAGGGCCCCACTGTAGCCCTCCACTTT. Amino acids: CASSPLSGLSQGPTVALHF. The chain recombines TRBV18 with TRBJ1-6; D might be TRBD1 (5 bases). The CDR3 consists of 19 residues. V was shortened by 3 bases and J by 14 bases, with 32 bases between the two germline ends. CDR1 and CDR2 from the germline V gene are KGHSH and LQKENI.